The clone carrying this TCR beta chain is a singleton in its sample. Its cognate antigen is unknown. This entry is derived from a study of shared clonotypes between healthy human individuals. Study-level findings and limits: Sample collection involved blood only; tissue repertoires are likely different.

The CDR3 has 15 amino acids. Trimming shortened V by 0 bases and J by 3 bases, and 9 bases separated the two germline ends. Germline V gene data show CDR1 as SGHTA and CDR2 as FQGNSA. Data came from immunoSEQ multiplex PCR; TCRdb stores just in-frame clones and leaves some out. The table has 1 million to 1.2 million clones, approximately 80% seen once. The clonotype was recovered from a man aged 18 to 30 in good health. Some clones in this sample may be carry-over from other donors' samples. The chain has TRBV7-2 and TRBJ2-1, with no clear D. The sample comprised memory CD4+ T cells from PBMCs. Regarding subset: CD45RA-negative fraction. This CDR3 is CASSLADNSYNEQFF. The CDR3 DNA reads TGTGCCAGCAGCTTAGCGGATAATAGCTACAATGAGCAGTTCTTC.